The clone carrying this TCR beta chain occurred many times. Enrolled ophthalmopathy patients presented with a Clinical Activity Score of at least 3, a NOSPECS grade of at least 4, and disease duration under 3 months. The data derive from a study of T cells in Graves' hyperthyroidism and ophthalmopathy. CDR3 length equals 15 residues. The germline V gene encodes CDR1 MDHEN and CDR2 SYDVKM. After removal of 1 base from V and 1 base from J, the junction contained 3 bases not matched to a gene. RNA transcripts yielded amplified TCR beta CDR3 regions. An initial round of RT-PCR targeting the TCR CDR3 relied on the HTBI primer set. Via MiXCR, TCRdb re-called the multiplex PCR reads, giving one row per CDR3 protein. The repertoire consists of 300,000 to 350,000 distinct CDR3 sequences, with 15% to 20% occurring once and the leading ten covering roughly 15%.

The chain employs TRBV28 and TRBJ2-5; 7 bases match TRBD2. This sequence originates from a woman aged 40 to 50 with Graves' ophthalmopathy. Sequenced input: blood. The DNA for the CDR3 is TGTGCCAGCAGTTTATCTAGCGGTAGCCAAGAGACCCAGTACTTC. Encoded protein: CASSLSSGSQETQYF.